A single sample gave rise to the 25 T cell receptor beta chains below, sequenced in a study of shared clonotypes between healthy human individuals. The assay was immunoSEQ multiplex PCR, and TCRdb's table has in-frame clones only and misses some. The table has more than 2 million clones, under 97% seen once. Material: naive CD4+ T cells sorted from blood. Subset reported: CD45RA+ positively selected. The receptors derive from a man in his late teens or twenties in good health.

The count of this clone is one. The V and J genes are TRBV7-6 and TRBJ2-2; D may be TRBD2 (5 bases). The CDR3 spans 13 residues. V lost 5 bases to trimming and J lost 6 bases, with 10 bases between them. Germline CDR1 and CDR2: SGHVS and FNYEAQ. The CDR3 here is CASSQERAGELFF. CDR3 nucleotides: TGTGCCAGCAGCCAGGAGAGGGCCGGGGAGCTGTTTTTT.

This clone was recorded only once. J is TRBJ1-5 and V is TRBV30; TRBD1 is a possible D gene (5 bases). The CDR3 has 13 residues. Trimming removed 1 base from V and 4 bases from J, with 8 bases in between. Germline V gives CDR1 GTSNPN, CDR2 SVGIG (reference sequence). The CDR3 sequence: CAWSETVNQPQHF. The CDR3 nucleotides are TGTGCCTGGAGTGAGACAGTAAATCAGCCCCAGCATTTT.

This chain uses TRBV5-4 with TRBJ1-6; 9 nucleotides line up with TRBD1. CDR3 length: 17 amino acids. Trimming at V came to 5 bases and at J to 5 bases, leaving 11 bases not matched to a gene. Germline lookup yields CDR1 SGHNT and CDR2 YYREEE (reference sequence). CDR3 loop: CASRPGQGAPNNSPLHF. Written as DNA, the CDR3 is TGTGCCAGCAGACCGGGACAGGGAGCACCCAATAATTCACCCCTCCACTTT. Using reference TRBV5-4 and TRBJ1-6 for the parts outside the CDR3, the full variable domain is ETGVTQSPTHLIKTRGQQVTLRCSSQSGHNTVSWYQQALGQGPQFIFQYYREEENGRGNFPPRFSGLQFPNYSSELNVNALELDDSALYLCASRPGQGAPNNSPLHFGNGTRLTVT.

The genes are TRBV10-3 and TRBJ2-3, with 8 positions matching TRBD2. The trim removed 8 bases at V and 6 bases at J, leaving 16 bases unmatched. CDR1 is ENHRY, CDR2 SYGVKD, per germline. The CDR3 covers 16 residues. The CDR3 loop reads CAIGGISGTVLDTQYF. The CDR3 bases are TGTGCCATCGGGGGTATTAGCGGGACCGTATTGGATACGCAGTATTTT.

The V and J genes are TRBV18 and TRBJ1-1; D unresolved. V was cut by 2 bases and J by 2 bases, with 12 bases left in between. Germline V lookup: CDR1 KGHSH, CDR2 LQKENI. The CDR3 loop spans 15 amino acids. CDR3 protein: CASSPGPGYNTEAFF. The CDR3 nucleotides are TGTGCCAGCTCACCAGGTCCCGGATACAACACTGAAGCTTTCTTT.

Remarks on this clone: The identical CDR3 is also encoded by other nucleotide sequences in the sample. The chain carries TRBV6-5 and TRBJ2-7; TRBD2 agrees at 14 bases. Germline-derived CDR1 and CDR2 are MNHEY and SVGAGI. The trim removed 0 bases at V and 3 bases at J, leaving 1 base unmatched. The CDR3 has 16 amino acids. CDR3 in DNA: TGTGCCAGCAGTTACTCGGGACTAGCGGGGGACTACGAGCAGTACTTC. It specifies CASSYSGLAGDYEQYF.

The chain carries TRBV28 and TRBJ2-7; D gene uncertain. CDR1 is MDHEN and CDR2 is SYDVKM in the germline V gene. The V end lost 6 bases, the J end lost 8 bases, and 17 bases lay between the germline ends. The CDR3 runs 13 residues. CDR3 sequence: CASSPAIEGKQYF. CDR3 DNA: TGTGCCAGCAGCCCGGCTATCGAAGGAAAGCAGTACTTC.

This clone is a singleton in its sample. This chain joins TRBV25-1 and TRBJ2-2; weak D call: TRBD1 (6 bases). CDR3 size: 16 residues. Germline CDR1 and CDR2: MGHDK and SYGVNS. V was pared by 3 bases and J by 2 bases, with 13 bases between. The CDR3 DNA is TGTGCCAGCAGTGATACCAGGGGTAGCAACACCGGGGAGCTGTTTTTT. Its translation: CASSDTRGSNTGELFF.

CDR3 DNA sequence: TGTGCCAGCAGCCTCTACAGGGAGCTCTACAATGAGCAGTTCTTC. It codes for CASSLYRELYNEQFF. The V gene is TRBV9, the J gene TRBJ2-1; possible D gene TRBD1, 6 bases. This CDR3 is 15 amino acids long. In germline, CDR1 is SGDLS, CDR2 YYNGEE. The V and J ends lost 4 bases and 3 bases respectively, with 14 bases between them.

This chain connects TRBV4-2 to TRBJ2-7; no definite D call. This CDR3 has 13 residues. V was shortened by 1 base and J by 7 bases, with 11 bases between the two germline ends. Germline values: CDR1 LGHNA, CDR2 YNFKEQ. The CDR3: CASSQVQLLEQYF. The CDR3 bases are TGTGCCAGCAGCCAAGTACAGCTTCTGGAGCAGTACTTC.

Remarks on this clone: Other DNA sequences in this sample translate to the same CDR3. The CDR3 DNA is TGCGCCAGCAGCTTGTCCGGGACAGGAGGATCCTACGAGCAGTACTTC. This gives the protein CASSLSGTGGSYEQYF. The chain has TRBV5-1 and TRBJ2-7; 8 nucleotides agree with TRBD1. This CDR3 spans 16 amino acids. V gave up 1 base and J gave up 1 base; unmatched junction bases: 7. From germline, CDR1 is SGHRS and CDR2 YFSETQ.

CDR3 region: CASTPAVMDGYHVSPLNYGYTF. The DNA for the CDR3 is TGTGCCAGCACCCCGGCCGTAATGGACGGGTACCACGTCTCACCTTTAAACTATGGCTACACCTTC. The chain links TRBV21-1 to TRBJ1-2. TRBV21-1 represents a pseudogene. This CDR3 spans 22 amino acids.

This chain uses TRBV5-1 with TRBJ2-3; D ambiguous. The V gene lost 2 bases and the J gene lost 5 bases, with 6 bases spanning the gap. CDR3 length: 12 residues. Germline V gives CDR1 SGHRS, CDR2 YFSETQ. CDR3 sequence: CASSFFGDTQYF. The CDR3 DNA sequence: TGCGCCAGCAGCTTTTTCGGAGATACGCAGTATTTT.

The V gene is TRBV7-2, the J gene TRBJ1-6; perhaps TRBD1 as D (5 bases). The CDR3 spans 14 residues. Germline assignment: CDR1 SGHTA and CDR2 FQGNSA. The ends were cut back, 5 bases at V and 10 bases at J, with 15 bases in the middle. CDR3 in amino acids: CASSAGVTGSPLHF. The CDR3 coding sequence is TGTGCCAGCAGCGCGGGGGTCACTGGGTCACCCCTCCACTTT.

On this clone: The same CDR3 arises from other DNA sequences in this sample as well. The rearrangement links TRBV18 to TRBJ1-1; D is perhaps TRBD1 (6 bases). V lost 3 bases to trimming and J lost 0 bases, with 8 bases between them. Germline CDR1 KGHSH, CDR2 LQKENI. This CDR3 comprises 14 residues. The CDR3 reads CASSPPGVNTEAFF. In DNA form, the CDR3 reads TGTGCCAGCTCACCTCCAGGGGTGAACACTGAAGCTTTCTTT.

The V gene is TRBV29-1, the J gene TRBJ2-7; D gene uncertain. The CDR3 is 12 residues long. Germline assignment: CDR1 SQVTM and CDR2 ANQGSEA. The V end lost 5 bases, the J end lost 3 bases, and 11 bases lay between the germline ends. The CDR3 protein is CSVKRSSYEQYF. The DNA for the CDR3 is TGCAGCGTTAAAAGGAGCAGCTACGAGCAGTACTTC.

The rearrangement uses TRBV5-1 and TRBJ2-1, with D possibly being TRBD2 (6 bases). The CDR3 runs to 16 residues. Germline V lookup: CDR1 SGHRS, CDR2 YFSETQ. The V gene lost 2 bases and the J gene lost 8 bases, with 20 bases spanning the gap. CDR3 sequence reads: CASSLPRDGGSDEQFF. The DNA of the CDR3 is TGCGCCAGCAGCTTACCCCGAGACGGGGGTTCGGATGAGCAGTTCTTC.

The CDR3 DNA reads as TGTGCCAGCAGCCCTCCGGGACGGACAACCTACAATGAGCAGTTCTTC. This codes for CASSPPGRTTYNEQFF. The rearrangement links TRBV7-8 to TRBJ2-1; D assignment may be TRBD1 or TRBD2 (5 bases each). Trimming took 5 bases from V and 2 from J, leaving 16 bases between them. The CDR3 loop spans 16 amino acids. Germline V CDR1 and CDR2: SGHVS, FQNEAQ.

This chain joins TRBV30 and TRBJ2-7, with 8 bases lining up with TRBD1. The CDR3 is 13 amino acids. V dropped 7 bases and J dropped 6; count of bases not matched to a gene: 11. The germline V gene has CDR1 GTSNPN and CDR2 SVGIG (reference sequence). The CDR3 nucleotides read TGTGCCTTCAAGAGGCCAGGGGGCACCGAGCAGTACTTC. This gives the protein CAFKRPGGTEQYF.

The rearrangement links TRBV5-6 to TRBJ2-3; D gene uncertain. Germline V gene data show CDR1 as SGHDT and CDR2 as YYEEEE. This CDR3 has 12 amino acids. Trimming pared 5 bases from V and 6 bases from J, leaving 10 bases between. CDR3 in amino acids: CASRTDQDTQYF. In nucleotides, the CDR3 is TGTGCCAGCAGGACCGACCAGGATACGCAGTATTTT. The variable domain in full, with the rest retrieved from reference TRBV5-6 and TRBJ2-3, is DAGVTQSPTHLIKTRGQQVTLRCSPKSGHDTVSWYQQALGQGPQFIFQYYEEEERQRGNFPDRFSGHQFPNYSSELNVNALLLGDSALYLCASRTDQDTQYFGPGTRLTVL.

This rearrangement joins TRBV19 to TRBJ2-7; D unclear. With 7 bases removed from V and 1 base from J, the gap between germline ends came to 17 bases. The CDR3 has 15 amino acids. Germline CDR1 reads LNHDA; CDR2 reads SQIVND (reference sequence). The CDR3 DNA is TGTGCCAGTAACCCCTACCGGGTTAAGTCCTACGAGCAGTACTTC. This encodes CASNPYRVKSYEQYF.

Comments on this clone: Within the sample, other DNA sequences also encode this same CDR3. This chain joins TRBV11-2 and TRBJ2-5; no clear D gene. Germline V lookup: CDR1 SGHAT, CDR2 FQNNGV. Deletions cut 0 bases from V and 2 bases from J, with 7 bases between. The CDR3 runs 14 residues. CDR3 in amino acids: CASSLDRQQETQYF. As DNA, the CDR3 is TGTGCCAGCAGCTTAGATCGGCAGCAAGAGACCCAGTACTTC.

A remark on this clone: The same CDR3 arises from other DNA sequences in this sample as well. The genes are TRBV6-5 and TRBJ2-7, with 8 bases identical to TRBD1. This CDR3 comprises 15 residues. V gave up 0 bases and J gave up 3 bases; unmatched junction bases: 4. From germline, CDR1 is MNHEY and CDR2 SVGAGI. The CDR3 DNA sequence: TGTGCCAGCAGTTACTCGGGGACAGGCCTCTACGAGCAGTACTTC. Translation: CASSYSGTGLYEQYF.

Only a few counts were recorded for this clone. Other DNA sequences in the same sample also yield this CDR3. The chain is built from TRBV14 and TRBJ1-6; D might be TRBD1 (5 bases). Trimming removed 1 base from V and 10 bases from J, with 8 bases in between. This CDR3 is built from 13 residues. The germline CDR1 and CDR2 sequences are SGHDN and FVKESK. The chain's CDR3 is CASSQVRDSPLHF. CDR3 coding DNA: TGTGCCAGCAGCCAAGTAAGGGACTCACCCCTCCACTTT. Filled out from reference TRBV14 and TRBJ1-6, the complete variable domain reads EAGVTQFPSHSVIEKGQTVTLRCDPISGHDNLYWYRRVMGKEIKFLLHFVKESKQDESGMPNNRFLAERTGGTYSTLKVQPAELEDSGVYFCASSQVRDSPLHFGNGTRLTVT.

In this sample, this clone turned up once. V is TRBV15 and J is TRBJ2-2; 8 nucleotides line up with TRBD1. Unmatched junction bases numbered 5, after V lost 4 bases and J lost 1 base. Germline CDR1 reads LNHNV; CDR2 reads YYDKDF (reference sequence). CDR3 length: 16 amino acids. The CDR3: CATSIDRGLNTGELFF. The CDR3, as DNA: TGTGCCACCAGCATTGACAGGGGCTTGAACACCGGGGAGCTGTTTTTT. Filled out from reference TRBV15 and TRBJ2-2, the complete variable domain reads DAMVIQNPRYQVTQFGKPVTLSCSQTLNHNVMYWYQQKSSQAPKLLFHYYDKDFNNEADTPDNFQSRRPNTSFCFLDIRSPGLGDTAMYLCATSIDRGLNTGELFFGEGSRLTVL.